What follows describes a single T cell receptor beta chain. The sample originates from a study of monozygotic twins with inflammatory bowel disease. Making cDNA involved eight separate reactions per sample. Nested amplification of TCRalpha and TCRbeta cDNA involved two PCRs of about 16 and 10 cycles. From the 5' RACE reads, TCRdb lists one entry per CDR3 protein and no DNA. This table lists 110,000 to 150,000 distinct CDR3 sequences. This CDR3 comprises 14 residues. CDR1 and CDR2 from the germline V gene are MNHNS and SASEGT. The receptor comes from a human donor with ulcerative colitis or Crohn's disease, or a healthy co-twin of an affected twin (not recorded which). Material for sequencing was blood. This rearrangement joins TRBV6-1 to TRBJ2-7. CDR3: CASSLAGIGYEQYF.